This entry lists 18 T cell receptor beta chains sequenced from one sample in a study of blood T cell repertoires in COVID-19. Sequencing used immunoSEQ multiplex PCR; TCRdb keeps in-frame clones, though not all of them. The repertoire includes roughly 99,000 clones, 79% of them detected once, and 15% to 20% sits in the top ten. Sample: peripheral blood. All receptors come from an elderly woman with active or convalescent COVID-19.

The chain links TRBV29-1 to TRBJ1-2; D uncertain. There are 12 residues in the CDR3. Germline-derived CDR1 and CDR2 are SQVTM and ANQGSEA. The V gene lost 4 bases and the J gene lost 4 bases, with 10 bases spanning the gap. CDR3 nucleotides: TGCAGCGTTGTCGGAGCGGGCTATGGCTACACCTTC. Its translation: CSVVGAGYGYTF.

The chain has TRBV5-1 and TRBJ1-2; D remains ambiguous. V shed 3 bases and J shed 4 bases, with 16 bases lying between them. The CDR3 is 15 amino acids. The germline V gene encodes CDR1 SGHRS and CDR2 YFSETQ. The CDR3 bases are TGCGCCAGCAGCTCTGACGGGGAAAGGAGCTATGGCTACACCTTC. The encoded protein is CASSSDGERSYGYTF.

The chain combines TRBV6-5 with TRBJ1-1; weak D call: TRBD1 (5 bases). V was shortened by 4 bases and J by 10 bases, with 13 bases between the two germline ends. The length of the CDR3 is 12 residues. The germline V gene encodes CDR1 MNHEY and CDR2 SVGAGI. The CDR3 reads CASSFATGGAFF. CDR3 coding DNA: TGTGCCAGCAGTTTTGCTACCGGGGGAGCTTTCTTT.

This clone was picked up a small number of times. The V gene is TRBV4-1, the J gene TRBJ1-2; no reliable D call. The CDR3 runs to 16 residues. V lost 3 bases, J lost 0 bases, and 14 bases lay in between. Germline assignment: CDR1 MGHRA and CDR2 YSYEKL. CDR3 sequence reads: CASSHAQRVPNYGYTF. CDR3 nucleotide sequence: TGCGCCAGCAGCCACGCCCAGAGGGTTCCTAACTATGGCTACACCTTC.

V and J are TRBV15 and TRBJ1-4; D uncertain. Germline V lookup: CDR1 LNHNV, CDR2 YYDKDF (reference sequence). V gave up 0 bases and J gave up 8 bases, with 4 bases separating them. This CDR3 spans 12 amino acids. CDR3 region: CATSRDREKLFF. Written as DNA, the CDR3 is TGTGCCACCAGCAGAGATCGGGAAAAACTGTTTTTT. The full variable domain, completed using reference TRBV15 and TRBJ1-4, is DAMVIQNPRYQVTQFGKPVTLSCSQTLNHNVMYWYQQKSSQAPKLLFHYYDKDFNNEADTPDNFQSRRPNTSFCFLDIRSPGLGDTAMYLCATSRDREKLFFGSGTQLSVL.

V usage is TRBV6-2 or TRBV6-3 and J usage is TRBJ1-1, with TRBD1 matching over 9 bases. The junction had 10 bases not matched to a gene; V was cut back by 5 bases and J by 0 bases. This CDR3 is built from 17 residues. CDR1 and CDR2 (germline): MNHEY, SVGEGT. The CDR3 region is CASSLARDRALNTEAFF. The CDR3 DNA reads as TGTGCCAGCAGTCTCGCTCGGGACAGGGCCCTGAACACTGAAGCTTTCTTT.

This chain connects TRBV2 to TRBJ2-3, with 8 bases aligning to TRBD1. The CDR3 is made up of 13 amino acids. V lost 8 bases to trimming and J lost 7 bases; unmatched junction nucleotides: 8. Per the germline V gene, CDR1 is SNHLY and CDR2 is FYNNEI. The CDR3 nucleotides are TGTGCCAGCTGGGAGACAGGGGCTCATACGCAGTATTTT. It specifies CASWETGAHTQYF.

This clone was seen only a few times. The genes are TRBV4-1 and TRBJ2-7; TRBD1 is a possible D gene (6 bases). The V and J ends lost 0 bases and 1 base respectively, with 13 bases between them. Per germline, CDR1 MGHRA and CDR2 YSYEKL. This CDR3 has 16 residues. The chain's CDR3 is CASSQDDSDSSYEQYF. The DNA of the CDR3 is TGCGCCAGCAGCCAAGATGATTCGGACAGTTCCTACGAGCAGTACTTC.

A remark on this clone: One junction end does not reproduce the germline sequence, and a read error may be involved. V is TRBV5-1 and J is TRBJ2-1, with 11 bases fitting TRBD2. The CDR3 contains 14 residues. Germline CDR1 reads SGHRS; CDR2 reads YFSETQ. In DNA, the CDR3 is TGTGCCAGCAGCACGCAACTAGCGGGAGATGAGCAGTTCTTC. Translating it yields CASSTQLAGDEQFF. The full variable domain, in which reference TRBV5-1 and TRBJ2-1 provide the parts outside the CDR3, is KAGVTQTPRYLIKTRGQQVTLSCSPISGHRSVSWYQQTPGQGLQFLFEYFSETQRNKGNFPGRFSGRQFSNSRSEMNVSTLELGDSALYLCASSTQLAGDEQFFGPGTRLTVL.

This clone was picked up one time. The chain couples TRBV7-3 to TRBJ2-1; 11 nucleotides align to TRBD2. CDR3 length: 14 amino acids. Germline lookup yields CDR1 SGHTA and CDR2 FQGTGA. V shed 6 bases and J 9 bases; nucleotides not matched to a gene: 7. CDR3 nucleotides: TGTGCCAGCAGTACTAGCGGGAGTAGCAGTGAGCAGTTCTTC. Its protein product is CASSTSGSSSEQFF.

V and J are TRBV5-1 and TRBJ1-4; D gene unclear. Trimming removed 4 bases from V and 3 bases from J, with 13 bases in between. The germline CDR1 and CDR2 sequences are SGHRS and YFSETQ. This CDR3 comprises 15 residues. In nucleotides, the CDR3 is TGCGCCAGCAGCCAAGCAGGTTGGGCTAATGAAAAACTGTTTTTT. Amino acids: CASSQAGWANEKLFF. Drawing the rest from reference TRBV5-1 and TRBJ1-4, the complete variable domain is KAGVTQTPRYLIKTRGQQVTLSCSPISGHRSVSWYQQTPGQGLQFLFEYFSETQRNKGNFPGRFSGRQFSNSRSEMNVSTLELGDSALYLCASSQAGWANEKLFFGSGTQLSVL.

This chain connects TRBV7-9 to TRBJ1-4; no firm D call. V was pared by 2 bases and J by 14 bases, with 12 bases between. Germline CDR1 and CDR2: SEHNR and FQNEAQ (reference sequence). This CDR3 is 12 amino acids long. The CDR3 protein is CASSLTAGRLFF. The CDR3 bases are TGTGCCAGCAGCTTAACGGCGGGTAGGCTGTTTTTT. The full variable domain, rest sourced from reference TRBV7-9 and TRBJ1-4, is DTGVSQNPRHKITKRGQNVTFRCDPISEHNRLYWYRQTLGQGPEFLTYFQNEAQLEKSRLLSDRFSAERPKGSFSTLEIQRTEQGDSAMYLCASSLTAGRLFFGSGTQLSVL.

CDR3 loop: CASSAIGGTYSNQPQHF. The CDR3 nucleotides are TGTGCCAGCAGCGCGATAGGGGGAACCTATAGCAATCAGCCCCAGCATTTT. The V and J genes are TRBV5-6 and TRBJ1-5, with TRBD1 as a possible D gene (6 bases). The CDR3 spans 17 residues. With 4 bases removed from V and 0 bases from J, the gap between germline ends came to 17 bases. Germline CDR1 is SGHDT and CDR2 is YYEEEE.

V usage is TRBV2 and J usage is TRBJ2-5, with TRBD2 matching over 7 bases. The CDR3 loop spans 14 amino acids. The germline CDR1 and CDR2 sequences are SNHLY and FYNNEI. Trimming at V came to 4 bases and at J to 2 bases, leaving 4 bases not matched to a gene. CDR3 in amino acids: CASSVLAEQETQYF. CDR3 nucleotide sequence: TGTGCCAGCAGTGTTCTAGCGGAACAAGAGACCCAGTACTTC.

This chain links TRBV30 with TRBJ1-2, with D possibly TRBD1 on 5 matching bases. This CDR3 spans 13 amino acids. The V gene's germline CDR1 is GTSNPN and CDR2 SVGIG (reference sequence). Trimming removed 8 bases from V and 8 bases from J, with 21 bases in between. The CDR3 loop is CAGPTRAIGGYTF. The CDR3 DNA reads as TGTGCCGGCCCCACCAGGGCAATAGGCGGCTACACCTTC. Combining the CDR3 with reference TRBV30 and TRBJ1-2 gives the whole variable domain SQTIHQWPATLVQPVGSPLSLECTVEGTSNPNLYWYRQAAGRGLQLLFYSVGIGQISSEVPQNLSASRPQDRQFILSSKKLLLSDSGFYLCAGPTRAIGGYTFGSGTRLTVV.

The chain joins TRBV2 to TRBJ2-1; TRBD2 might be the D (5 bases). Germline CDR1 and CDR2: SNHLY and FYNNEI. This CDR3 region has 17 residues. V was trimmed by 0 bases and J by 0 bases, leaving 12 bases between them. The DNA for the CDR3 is TGTGCCAGCAGTGAAGCGCTTCGGGGTGGCTCCTACAATGAGCAGTTCTTC. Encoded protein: CASSEALRGGSYNEQFF.

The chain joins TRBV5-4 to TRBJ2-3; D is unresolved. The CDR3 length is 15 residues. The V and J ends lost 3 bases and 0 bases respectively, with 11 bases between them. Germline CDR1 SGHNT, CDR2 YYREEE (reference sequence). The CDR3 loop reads CASSSRKTSTDTQYF. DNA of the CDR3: TGTGCCAGCAGCTCGCGGAAAACTAGCACAGATACGCAGTATTTT. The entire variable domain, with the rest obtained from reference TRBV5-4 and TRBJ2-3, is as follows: ETGVTQSPTHLIKTRGQQVTLRCSSQSGHNTVSWYQQALGQGPQFIFQYYREEENGRGNFPPRFSGLQFPNYSSELNVNALELDDSALYLCASSSRKTSTDTQYFGPGTRLTVL.

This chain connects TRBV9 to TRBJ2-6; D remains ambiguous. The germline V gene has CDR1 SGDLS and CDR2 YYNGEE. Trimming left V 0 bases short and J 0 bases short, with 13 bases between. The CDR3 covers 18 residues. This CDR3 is CASSVELEQSSGANVLTF. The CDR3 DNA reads TGTGCCAGCAGCGTAGAGTTGGAACAGAGCTCTGGGGCCAACGTCCTGACTTTC. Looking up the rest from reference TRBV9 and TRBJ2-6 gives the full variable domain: DSGVTQTPKHLITATGQRVTLRCSPRSGDLSVYWYQQSLDQGLQFLIQYYNGEERAKGNILERFSAQQFPDLHSELNLSSLELGDSALYFCASSVELEQSSGANVLTFGAGSRLTVL.